The entry below describes one TCR beta chain. The entry originates in a study of blood T cell repertoires in COVID-19. V lost 4 bases, J lost 0 bases, and 10 bases lay in between. The CDR3 is made up of 15 amino acids. Germline V lookup: CDR1 SGHRS, CDR2 YFSETQ. The repertoire was sequenced with immunoSEQ multiplex PCR; TCRdb's copy has only in-frame clones and lacks some. The repertoire consists of around 130,000 clones, with roughly 85% occurring once and the leading ten covering around 2.9%. The TCR comes from a man aged 50 to 60 with acute or convalescent COVID-19. The sequenced sample consisted of peripheral blood. This chain uses TRBV5-1 with TRBJ2-2; TRBD1 is a possible D gene (5 bases). The CDR3 nucleotides read TGCGCCAGCAGCGGCAGGGTCCCGAACACCGGGGAGCTGTTTTTT. Translating it yields CASSGRVPNTGELFF.